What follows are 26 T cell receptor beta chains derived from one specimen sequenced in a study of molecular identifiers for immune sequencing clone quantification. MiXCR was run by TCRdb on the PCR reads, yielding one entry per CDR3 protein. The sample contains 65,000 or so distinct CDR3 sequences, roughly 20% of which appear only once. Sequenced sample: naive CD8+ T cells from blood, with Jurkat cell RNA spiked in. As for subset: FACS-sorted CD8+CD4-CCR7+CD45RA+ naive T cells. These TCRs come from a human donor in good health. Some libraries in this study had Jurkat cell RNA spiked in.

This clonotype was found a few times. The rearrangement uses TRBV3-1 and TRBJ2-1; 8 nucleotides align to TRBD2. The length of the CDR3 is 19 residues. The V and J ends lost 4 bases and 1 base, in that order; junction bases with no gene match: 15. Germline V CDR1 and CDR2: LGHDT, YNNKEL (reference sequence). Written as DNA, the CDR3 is TGTGCCAGCAGCCCCTATGACGCGGGAGGATTTCCTTCCTACAATGAGCAGTTCTTC. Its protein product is CASSPYDAGGFPSYNEQFF.

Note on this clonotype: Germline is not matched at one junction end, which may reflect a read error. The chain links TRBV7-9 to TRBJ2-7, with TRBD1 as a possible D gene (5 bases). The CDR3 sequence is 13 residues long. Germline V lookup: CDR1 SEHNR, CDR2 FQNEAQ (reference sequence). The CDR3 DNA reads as TGTGCCACCTCAGGGCACCGAATCCACGAGCGGTACTTC. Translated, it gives CATSGHRIHERYF.

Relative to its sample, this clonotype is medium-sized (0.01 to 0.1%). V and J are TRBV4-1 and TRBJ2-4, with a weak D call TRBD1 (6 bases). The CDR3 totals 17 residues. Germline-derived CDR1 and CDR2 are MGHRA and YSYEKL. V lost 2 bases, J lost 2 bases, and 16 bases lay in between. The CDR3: CASSQTRATGTKNIQYF. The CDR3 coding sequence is TGCGCCAGCAGCCAAACGAGGGCCACAGGGACCAAAAACATTCAGTACTTC.

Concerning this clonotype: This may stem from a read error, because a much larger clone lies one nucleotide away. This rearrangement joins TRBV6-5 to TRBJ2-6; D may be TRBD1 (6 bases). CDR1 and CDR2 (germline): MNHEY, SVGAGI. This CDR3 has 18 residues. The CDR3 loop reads CASSYSTGQLSGANALTF. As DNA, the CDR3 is TGTGCCAGCAGTTACTCTACCGGACAGCTCTCTGGGGCCAACGCCCTGACTTTC.

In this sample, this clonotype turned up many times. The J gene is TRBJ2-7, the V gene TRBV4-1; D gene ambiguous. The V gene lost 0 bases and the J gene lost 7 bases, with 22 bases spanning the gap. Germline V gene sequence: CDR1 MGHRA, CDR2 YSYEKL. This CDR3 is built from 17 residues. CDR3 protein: CASSQDGMGGLPREQYF. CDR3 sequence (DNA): TGCGCCAGCAGCCAAGATGGAATGGGCGGCCTCCCCCGGGAGCAGTACTTC.

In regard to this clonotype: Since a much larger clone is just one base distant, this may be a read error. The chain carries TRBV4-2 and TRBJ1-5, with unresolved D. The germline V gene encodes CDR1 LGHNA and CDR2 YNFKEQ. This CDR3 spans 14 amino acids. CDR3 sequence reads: CVSSQDRINQPQHF. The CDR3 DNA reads TGTGTCAGCAGCCAAGATCGTATCAATCAGCCCCAGCATTTT.

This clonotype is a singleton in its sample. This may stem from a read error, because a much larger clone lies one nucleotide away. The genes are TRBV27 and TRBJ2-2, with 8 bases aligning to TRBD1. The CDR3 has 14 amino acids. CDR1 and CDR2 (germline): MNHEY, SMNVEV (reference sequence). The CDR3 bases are TGTGCCAGCAGTTTAGGACAGGGCTACGGGGGGCTGTTTTTT. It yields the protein CASSLGQGYGGLFF.

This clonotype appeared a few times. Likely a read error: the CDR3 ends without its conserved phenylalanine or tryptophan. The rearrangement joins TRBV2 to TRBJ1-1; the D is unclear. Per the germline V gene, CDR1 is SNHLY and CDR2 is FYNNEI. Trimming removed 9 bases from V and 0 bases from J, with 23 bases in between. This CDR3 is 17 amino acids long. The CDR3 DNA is TGTGCCAGAGTAACATCCGGGGAGCCAACTATGAACACTGAAGCTTTCCTT. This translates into CARVTSGEPTMNTEAFL.

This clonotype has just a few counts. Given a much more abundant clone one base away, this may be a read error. This CDR3 is CASSNLAGEAYNEQFF. For the CDR3, the DNA is TGTGCCAGCAGCAACCTAGCGGGAGAGGCCTACAATGAGCAGTTCTTC. The genes are TRBV7-9 and TRBJ2-1; 10 nucleotides align to TRBD2. Germline lookup yields CDR1 SEHNR and CDR2 FQNEAQ (reference sequence). The CDR3 is made up of 16 amino acids. Trimming took 5 bases from V and 2 from J; bases not matched to a gene: 6.

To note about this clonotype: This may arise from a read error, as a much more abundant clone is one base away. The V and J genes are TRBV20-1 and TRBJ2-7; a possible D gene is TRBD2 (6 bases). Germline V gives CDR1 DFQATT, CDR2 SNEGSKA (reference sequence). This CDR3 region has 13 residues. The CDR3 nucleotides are TGCAGTGCTAGGAACGGGGACTCCTACGGGCAGTACTTC. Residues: CSARNGDSYGQYF.

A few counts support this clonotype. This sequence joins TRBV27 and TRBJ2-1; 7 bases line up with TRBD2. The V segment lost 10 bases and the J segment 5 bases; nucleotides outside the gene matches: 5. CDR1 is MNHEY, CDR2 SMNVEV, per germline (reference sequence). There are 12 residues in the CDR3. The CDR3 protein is CATLGTNNEQFF. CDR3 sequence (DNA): TGTGCCACCCTCGGGACTAACAATGAGCAGTTCTTC.

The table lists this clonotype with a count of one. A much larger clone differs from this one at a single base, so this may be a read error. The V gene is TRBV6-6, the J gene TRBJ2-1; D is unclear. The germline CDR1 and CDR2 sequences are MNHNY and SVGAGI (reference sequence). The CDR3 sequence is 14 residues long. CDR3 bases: TGTGCCACCGGCGAGGCCAGCTCCTACAAGGAGCAGTTCTTC. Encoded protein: CATGEASSYKEQFF.

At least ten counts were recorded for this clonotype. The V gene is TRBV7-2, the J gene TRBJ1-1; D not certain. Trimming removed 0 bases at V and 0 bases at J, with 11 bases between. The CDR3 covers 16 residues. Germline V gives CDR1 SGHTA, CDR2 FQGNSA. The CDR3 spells CASSLAAGILNTEAFF. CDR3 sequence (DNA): TGTGCCAGCAGCTTAGCAGCTGGGATACTGAACACTGAAGCTTTCTTT.

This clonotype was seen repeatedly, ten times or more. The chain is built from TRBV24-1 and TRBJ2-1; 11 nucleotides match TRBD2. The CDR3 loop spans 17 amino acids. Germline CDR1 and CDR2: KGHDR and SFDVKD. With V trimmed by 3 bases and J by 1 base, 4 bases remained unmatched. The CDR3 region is CATSDPASGRSYNEQFF. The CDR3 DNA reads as TGTGCCACCAGTGATCCCGCTAGCGGGAGGTCCTACAATGAGCAGTTCTTC.

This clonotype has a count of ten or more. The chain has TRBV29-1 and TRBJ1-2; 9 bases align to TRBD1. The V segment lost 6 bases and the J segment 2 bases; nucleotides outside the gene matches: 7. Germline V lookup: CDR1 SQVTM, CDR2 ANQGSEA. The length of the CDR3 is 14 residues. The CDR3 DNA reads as TGCAGCGTACAGGGGGCCGGACAGAACTATGGCTACACCTTC. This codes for CSVQGAGQNYGYTF.

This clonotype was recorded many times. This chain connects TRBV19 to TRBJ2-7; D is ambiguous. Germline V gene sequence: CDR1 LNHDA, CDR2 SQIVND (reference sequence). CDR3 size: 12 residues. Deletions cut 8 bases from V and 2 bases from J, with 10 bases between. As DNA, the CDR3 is TGTGCCAGTGGTAATAGCCCCTACGAGCAGTACTTC. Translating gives CASGNSPYEQYF.

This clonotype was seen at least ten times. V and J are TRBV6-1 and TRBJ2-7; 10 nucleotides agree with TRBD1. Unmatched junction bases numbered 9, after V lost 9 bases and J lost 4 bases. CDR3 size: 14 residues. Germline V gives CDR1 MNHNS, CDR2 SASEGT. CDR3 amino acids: CARRDRGLGYEQYF. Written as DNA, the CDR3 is TGTGCCAGAAGGGACAGGGGTTTGGGGTACGAGCAGTACTTC.

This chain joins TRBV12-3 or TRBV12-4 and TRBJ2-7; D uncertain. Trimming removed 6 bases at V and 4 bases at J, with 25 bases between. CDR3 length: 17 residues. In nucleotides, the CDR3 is TGTGCCAGCAGCCCCAATCTGGGCGTTCAGGAATGGTACGAGCAGTACTTC. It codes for CASSPNLGVQEWYEQYF.

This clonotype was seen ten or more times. CDR3: CASSPRQGSTEAFF. CDR3 coding DNA: TGTGCCAGCAGCCCTAGACAGGGATCCACTGAAGCTTTCTTT. The chain uses TRBV7-2 and TRBJ1-1; the match to TRBD1 covers 7 bases. The germline CDR1 and CDR2 sequences are SGHTA and FQGNSA. The junction had 7 bases not matched to a gene; V was cut back by 5 bases and J by 4 bases. This CDR3 has 14 amino acids.

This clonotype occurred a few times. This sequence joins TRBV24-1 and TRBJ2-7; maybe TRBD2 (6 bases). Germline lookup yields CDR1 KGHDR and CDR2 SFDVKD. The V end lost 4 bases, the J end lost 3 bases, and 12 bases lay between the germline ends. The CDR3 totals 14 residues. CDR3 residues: CATSEPRLVYEQYF. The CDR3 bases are TGTGCCACCAGTGAACCGCGACTAGTCTACGAGCAGTACTTC.

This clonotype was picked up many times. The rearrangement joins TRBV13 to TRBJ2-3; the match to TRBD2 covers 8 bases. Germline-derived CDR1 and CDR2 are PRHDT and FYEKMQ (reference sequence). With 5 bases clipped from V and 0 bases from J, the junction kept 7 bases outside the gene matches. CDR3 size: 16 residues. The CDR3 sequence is CASSTRLALSTDTQYF. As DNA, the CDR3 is TGTGCCAGCAGCACTCGACTAGCGCTTAGCACAGATACGCAGTATTTT.

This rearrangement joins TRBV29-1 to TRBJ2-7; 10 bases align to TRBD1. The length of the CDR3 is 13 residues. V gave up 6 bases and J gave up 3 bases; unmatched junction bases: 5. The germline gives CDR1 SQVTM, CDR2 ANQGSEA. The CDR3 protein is CSVVGQGLYEQYF. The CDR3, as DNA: TGCAGCGTCGTGGGACAGGGGCTCTACGAGCAGTACTTC.

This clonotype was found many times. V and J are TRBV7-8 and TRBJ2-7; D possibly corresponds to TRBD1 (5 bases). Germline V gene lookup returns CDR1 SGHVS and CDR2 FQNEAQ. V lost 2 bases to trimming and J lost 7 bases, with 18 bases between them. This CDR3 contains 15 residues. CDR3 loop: CASSLLVAGPGEQYF. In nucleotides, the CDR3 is TGTGCCAGCAGCTTATTGGTCGCAGGGCCTGGGGAGCAGTACTTC.

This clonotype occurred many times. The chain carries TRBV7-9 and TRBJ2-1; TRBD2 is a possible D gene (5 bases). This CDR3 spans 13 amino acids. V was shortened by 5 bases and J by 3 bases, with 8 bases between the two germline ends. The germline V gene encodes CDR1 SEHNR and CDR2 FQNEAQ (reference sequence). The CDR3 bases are TGTGCCAGCAGCCCCCGGGACTACAATGAGCAGTTCTTC. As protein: CASSPRDYNEQFF.

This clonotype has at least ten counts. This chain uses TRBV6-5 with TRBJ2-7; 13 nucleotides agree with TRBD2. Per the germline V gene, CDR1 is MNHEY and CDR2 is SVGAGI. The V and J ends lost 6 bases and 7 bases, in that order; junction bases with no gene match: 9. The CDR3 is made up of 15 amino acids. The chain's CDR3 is CASSLGTSGILEQYF. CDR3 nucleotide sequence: TGTGCCAGCAGCCTCGGGACTAGCGGGATCCTGGAGCAGTACTTC.

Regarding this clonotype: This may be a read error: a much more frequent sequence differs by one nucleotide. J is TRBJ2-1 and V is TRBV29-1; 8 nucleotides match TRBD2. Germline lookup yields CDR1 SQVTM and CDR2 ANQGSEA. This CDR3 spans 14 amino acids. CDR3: CSVKAGDSYNGQFF. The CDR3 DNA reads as TGCAGCGTAAAAGCGGGAGATTCCTACAATGGGCAGTTCTTC.